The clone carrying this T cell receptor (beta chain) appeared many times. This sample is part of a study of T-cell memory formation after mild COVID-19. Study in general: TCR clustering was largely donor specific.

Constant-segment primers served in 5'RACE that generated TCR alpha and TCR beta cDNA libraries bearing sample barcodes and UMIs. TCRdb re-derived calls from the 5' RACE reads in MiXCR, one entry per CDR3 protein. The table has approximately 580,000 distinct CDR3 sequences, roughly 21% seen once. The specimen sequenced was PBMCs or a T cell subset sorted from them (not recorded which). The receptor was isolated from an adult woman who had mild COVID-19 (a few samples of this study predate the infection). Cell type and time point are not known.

CDR3 loop: CASSPGRMNTEAFF. In nucleotides, the CDR3 is TGTGCCAGCAGCCCGGGACGGATGAACACTGAAGCTTTCTTT. This chain links TRBV5-5 with TRBJ1-1, with a possible D match to TRBD1 (5 bases). The germline V gene encodes CDR1 SGHKS and CDR2 YYEKEE (reference sequence). The CDR3 consists of 14 residues. V dropped 4 bases and J dropped 0 bases, with 10 bases sitting between them.